Listed here is a single TCR beta chain. CDR1 MNHEY and CDR2 SMNVEV come from the germline V gene (reference sequence). V gave up 3 bases and J gave up 6 bases, with 7 bases separating them. The CDR3 runs 12 residues. This record belongs to a study of blood T cell repertoires in COVID-19. About the study: Sources were T cells, B-cell-depleted T cells, or PBMCs; the material itself was cDNA or gDNA.

Some clones are missing from TCRdb's copy, which holds only in-frame ones; the method was immunoSEQ multiplex PCR. The sample gives around 77,000 clones, about 80% of which show up once; around 19% is in the top ten. The sequencing input was peripheral blood. The clonotype originates from a human donor in a cohort sampled during active COVID-19. V gene TRBV27 combines with J gene TRBJ2-3; D ambiguous. The CDR3: CASSLSRDTQYF. The DNA for the CDR3 is TGTGCCAGCAGTTTGTCCCGGGATACGCAGTATTTT.